The following is a T cell receptor (beta chain) sequence with its context. As yet, its antigen is unknown. The data derive from a study of cytomegalovirus exposure and HLA in healthy donors. General study findings and limits: Accounts indicate the classifier identified cytomegalovirus status with strong specificity and sensitivity.

The germline CDR1 and CDR2 sequences are PRHDT and FYEKMQ (reference sequence). The CDR3 runs to 15 residues. V trimming: 2 bases; J trimming: 4 bases; junction bases outside the gene matches: 6. Produced via immunoSEQ multiplex PCR; TCRdb's table is partial and in-frame only. The table records some 120,000 clones, roughly 90% of them present only once. What was sequenced was PBMCs. J is TRBJ2-3 and V is TRBV13; 7 bases align to TRBD2. This clonotype was obtained from a woman aged 18-29 years in good health and CMV-seronegative. In DNA form, the CDR3 reads TGTGCCAGCAGCTTATTTCAGCGGGGAGCAGATACGCAGTATTTT. It encodes CASSLFQRGADTQYF.